The clone carrying this T cell receptor beta chain appeared many times. What it binds is not known. Trimming at V came to 5 bases and at J to 1 base, leaving 4 bases not matched to a gene. Germline V gene data show CDR1 as SGHAT and CDR2 as FQNNGV. CDR3 length equals 15 residues. Diagnostic decisions used clinical symptoms, serum thyroxine and TRAb, thyroid ultrasound and orbital computed tomography. PBMCs were collected from an approximately 10 ml volume of fresh peripheral blood. These data belong to a study of T cells in Graves' hyperthyroidism and ophthalmopathy. General study points: Most expanded thyroid clonotypes above 0.001 recurred in blood. The model anticipated ophthalmopathy a median around six months pre-onset.

RNA transcripts provided the source from which TCR beta CDR3 regions were amplified. RT-PCR in the first round (using the HTBI primer set) targeted the TCR CDR3. MiXCR, run by TCRdb on the multiplex PCR reads, gives a single entry per CDR3 protein. The data hold 350,000 to 400,000 distinct CDR3 sequences, with under 20% observed a single time. The clonotype was recovered from a woman aged 18-30 years with Graves' hyperthyroidism. The rearrangement uses TRBV11-2 and TRBJ2-2, with 7 bases matching TRBD1. The sequenced material came from blood. CDR3 bases: TGTGCCAGCAGCGTTCAGGGGGTGAACACCGGGGAGCTGTTTTTT. Its protein is CASSVQGVNTGELFF.